What follows is one T cell receptor beta chain and its context. The data derive from a study of blood T cell repertoires in COVID-19. About the research overall: There were acute and convalescent COVID-19 samples, and they came from the United States, Italy and Spain.

The repertoire was sequenced with immunoSEQ multiplex PCR; TCRdb's copy has only in-frame clones and lacks some. The sample has about 70,000 clones, roughly 76% seen once; the top ten hold 25% to 30%. This TCR was recovered from an elderly woman with active or convalescent COVID-19. The sample consisted of peripheral blood.

CDR3 residues: CASSFLSQGNEQFF. The CDR3, as DNA: TGTGCCAGCAGTTTTCTCTCCCAGGGCAATGAGCAGTTCTTC. V and J are TRBV27 and TRBJ2-1, with D perhaps TRBD1 (5 bases). This CDR3 has 14 amino acids. CDR1 and CDR2 (germline): MNHEY, SMNVEV (reference sequence). V lost 3 bases and J lost 6, with 12 bases in between.